This passage covers 24 T cell receptor beta chains from one sample sequenced in a study of cytomegalovirus exposure and HLA in healthy donors. Profiling relied on immunoSEQ multiplex PCR, and the TCRdb table lists in-frame clones only, not all of them. In the table there are approximately 70,000 clones, 94% of which are singletons. Sequenced material: PBMCs. The receptor source for this set is a woman aged 18-30 years in good health and CMV-seronegative.

The chain employs TRBV7-6 and TRBJ2-7; D is undetermined. CDR1 SGHVS and CDR2 FNYEAQ come from the germline V gene. The CDR3 has 14 residues. The germline V and J ends were trimmed by 1 base and 5 bases, with 12 bases remaining between them. The CDR3 bases are TGTGCCAGCAGCTTAGGGAGTCTGAGGAACGAGCAGTACTTC. This sequence encodes CASSLGSLRNEQYF. The full variable domain, its missing parts supplied by reference TRBV7-6 and TRBJ2-7, is GAGVSQSPRYKVTKRGQDVALRCDPISGHVSLYWYRQALGQGPEFLTYFNYEAQQDKSGLPNDRFSAERPEGSISTLTIQRTEQRDSAMYRCASSLGSLRNEQYFGPGTRLTVT.

The genes are TRBV6-5 and TRBJ1-5; tentative D call: TRBD1 (6 bases). The CDR3 has 13 residues. The germline V gene has CDR1 MNHEY and CDR2 SVGAGI. V lost 6 bases and J 7 bases, leaving 13 bases between the germline ends. This CDR3 is CASSSGGRQPQHF. Here the CDR3 DNA reads TGTGCCAGCAGCAGTGGGGGCAGGCAGCCCCAGCATTTT.

The V call is TRBV2, the J call TRBJ2-7; TRBD2 matches 11 bases. The V segment lost 2 bases and the J segment 8 bases; nucleotides outside the gene matches: 8. The CDR3 is 15 amino acids. Germline loops: CDR1 SNHLY, CDR2 FYNNEI. The CDR3 loop reads CASSERVAGGPKQYF. The CDR3 DNA sequence: TGTGCCAGCAGTGAAAGAGTAGCGGGAGGGCCCAAGCAGTACTTC.

Comment on this clone: This specimen includes other DNA sequences encoding the same CDR3. The V gene is TRBV6-5, the J gene TRBJ2-7; 7 bases agree with TRBD2. V lost 0 bases to trimming and J lost 7 bases; unmatched junction nucleotides: 0. CDR3 length: 12 residues. The germline CDR1 and CDR2 sequences are MNHEY and SVGAGI. CDR3 sequence (DNA): TGTGCCAGCAGTTACTCCGGGGGGGAGCAGTACTTC. Protein: CASSYSGGEQYF.

CDR3: CASSETQGGANEQFF. CDR3 bases: TGTGCCAGCAGTGAAACGCAGGGAGGTGCCAATGAGCAGTTCTTC. The chain carries TRBV6-1 and TRBJ2-1; D might be TRBD2 (6 bases). This CDR3 has 15 amino acids. The V gene's germline CDR1 is MNHNS and CDR2 SASEGT. The V gene lost 2 bases and the J gene lost 6 bases, with 14 bases spanning the gap.

The rearrangement links TRBV7-6 to TRBJ2-5, with D maybe TRBD1 (5 bases). This CDR3 region has 16 residues. V lost 3 bases and J 1 base, leaving 15 bases between the germline ends. Germline V lookup: CDR1 SGHVS, CDR2 FNYEAQ. The DNA of the CDR3 is TGTGCCAGCAGCTTTATGGTGCAGGGCATCCAAGAGACCCAGTACTTC. Translating it yields CASSFMVQGIQETQYF.

The rearrangement links TRBV5-4 to TRBJ2-3, with a possible D match to TRBD1 (6 bases). There are 14 residues in the CDR3. CDR1 and CDR2 (germline): SGHNT, YYREEE (reference sequence). The germline V and J ends were trimmed by 4 bases and 2 bases, with 11 bases remaining between them. Here the CDR3 reads CASSGRDTTDTQYF. The DNA for the CDR3 is TGTGCCAGCAGCGGACGGGACACCACAGATACGCAGTATTTT.

The V gene is TRBV6-1, the J gene TRBJ2-3, with D perhaps TRBD1 (7 bases). Germline-derived CDR1 and CDR2 are MNHNS and SASEGT. The CDR3 consists of 17 residues. V lost 3 bases and J 2 bases, leaving 18 bases between the germline ends. Written as DNA, the CDR3 is TGTGCCAGCAGTGAGGGGTGGGGCAGGGGGGCCACAGATACGCAGTATTTT. Translated: CASSEGWGRGATDTQYF.

CDR3 in amino acids: CASSQDNLQARDEQFF. CDR3 nucleotides: TGCGCCAGCAGCCAAGATAATCTCCAGGCTCGCGATGAGCAGTTCTTC. The V gene is TRBV4-1, the J gene TRBJ2-1; no reliable D call. CDR3 length: 16 residues. The ends were cut back, 0 bases at V and 8 bases at J, with 17 bases in the middle. Germline lookup yields CDR1 MGHRA and CDR2 YSYEKL.

The chain employs TRBV6-1 and TRBJ1-3, with 9 bases matching TRBD1. In germline, CDR1 is MNHNS, CDR2 SASEGT. This CDR3 is built from 15 residues. V shed 3 bases and J 2 bases; nucleotides not matched to a gene: 2. The CDR3 sequence: CASSERTGAGNTIYF. CDR3 nucleotide sequence: TGTGCCAGCAGTGAGAGGACAGGGGCTGGAAACACCATATATTTT.

This sequence joins TRBV19 and TRBJ1-1; TRBD1 aligns across 7 bases. There are 15 residues in the CDR3. Trimming took 5 bases from V and 4 from J; bases not matched to a gene: 10. Germline values: CDR1 LNHDA, CDR2 SQIVND (reference sequence). CDR3 DNA: TGTGCCAGTAGTCCTCAAAGCGCAGGGGGCACTGAAGCTTTCTTT. The encoded protein is CASSPQSAGGTEAFF. The full variable domain, rest sourced from reference TRBV19 and TRBJ1-1, is DGGITQSPKYLFRKEGQNVTLSCEQNLNHDAMYWYRQDPGQGLRLIYYSQIVNDFQKGDIAEGYSVSREKKESFPLTVTSAQKNPTAFYLCASSPQSAGGTEAFFGQGTRLTVV.

The CDR3 protein is CASRITTNYGYTF. The CDR3 DNA is TGTGCCAGCAGGATCACAACTAACTATGGCTACACCTTC. The J gene is TRBJ1-2, the V gene TRBV6-5; D not certain. V was shortened by 6 bases and J by 0 bases, with 8 bases between the two germline ends. Germline loops: CDR1 MNHEY, CDR2 SVGAGI. The CDR3 has 13 amino acids.

The chain uses TRBV7-9 and TRBJ2-1, with D perhaps TRBD1 (5 bases). The CDR3 extends over 16 amino acids. Trimming removed 1 base at V and 1 base at J, with 11 bases between. The V gene's germline CDR1 is SEHNR and CDR2 FQNEAQ (reference sequence). The CDR3 region is CASSLVDSPSYNEQFF. The CDR3, as DNA: TGTGCCAGCAGCTTAGTTGACAGTCCATCCTACAATGAGCAGTTCTTC.

This chain joins TRBV15 and TRBJ1-1; tentatively, D is TRBD1 (6 bases). V was cut by 1 base and J by 8 bases, with 8 bases left in between. Germline CDR1 LNHNV, CDR2 YYDKDF (reference sequence). This CDR3 contains 12 residues. CDR3 nucleotide sequence: TGTGCCACCAGCAGAGCTACAGGGGAAGCTTTCTTT. Translating gives CATSRATGEAFF.

The rearrangement uses TRBV5-4 and TRBJ1-4; possibly TRBD1 for D (5 bases). V lost 1 base and J 8 bases, leaving 12 bases between the germline ends. In germline, CDR1 is SGHNT, CDR2 YYREEE (reference sequence). The CDR3 is made up of 14 amino acids. The CDR3: CASSLSRAQEKLFF. CDR3 DNA sequence: TGTGCCAGCAGCTTGTCCAGGGCGCAGGAAAAACTGTTTTTT. The full variable domain, in which reference TRBV5-4 and TRBJ1-4 provide the parts outside the CDR3, is ETGVTQSPTHLIKTRGQQVTLRCSSQSGHNTVSWYQQALGQGPQFIFQYYREEENGRGNFPPRFSGLQFPNYSSELNVNALELDDSALYLCASSLSRAQEKLFFGSGTQLSVL.

A single count supports this clone. V and J are TRBV7-9 and TRBJ2-1; D gene ambiguous. This CDR3 comprises 13 residues. Germline lookup yields CDR1 SEHNR and CDR2 FQNEAQ (reference sequence). V shed 2 bases and J shed 3 bases, with 5 bases lying between them. As DNA, the CDR3 is TGTGCCAGCAGCTTACTAGACTACAATGAGCAGTTCTTC. The encoded protein is CASSLLDYNEQFF.

This rearrangement joins TRBV27 to TRBJ2-3, with 12 bases aligning to TRBD2. The length of the CDR3 is 15 residues. Unmatched junction bases numbered 3, after V lost 3 bases and J lost 5 bases. Per germline, CDR1 MNHEY and CDR2 SMNVEV (reference sequence). The CDR3 here is CASSLLAGGQDTQYF. Written as DNA, the CDR3 is TGTGCCAGCAGTTTGCTAGCGGGGGGGCAAGATACGCAGTATTTT.

This rearrangement joins TRBV12-5 to TRBJ1-1; D gene uncertain. In germline, CDR1 is LGHNT, CDR2 FRNRAP. The CDR3 length is 17 residues. The V and J ends lost 0 bases and 0 bases respectively, with 14 bases between them. The CDR3 region has the DNA TGTGCTAGTGGTTTGGTACTTGGTGAGGTTATGAACACTGAAGCTTTCTTT. Residues: CASGLVLGEVMNTEAFF.

V usage is TRBV10-3 and J usage is TRBJ2-3, with 8 bases that match TRBD2. The V and J ends lost 4 bases and 4 bases, in that order; junction bases with no gene match: 4. Germline lookup yields CDR1 ENHRY and CDR2 SYGVKD. This CDR3 region has 14 residues. This chain's CDR3 is CAISAGRGSDTQYF. DNA of the CDR3: TGTGCCATCAGTGCCGGGAGGGGGTCAGATACGCAGTATTTT.

The genes are TRBV27 and TRBJ1-2; weak D call: TRBD1 (6 bases). V was pared by 3 bases and J by 6 bases, with 17 bases between. The germline V gene encodes CDR1 MNHEY and CDR2 SMNVEV (reference sequence). The CDR3 covers 15 residues. CDR3 residues: CASSLGRQAFDGYTF. CDR3 nucleotide sequence: TGTGCCAGCAGTTTGGGCCGACAGGCATTTGATGGCTACACCTTC.

V gene TRBV25-1 combines with J gene TRBJ1-2; D possibly corresponds to TRBD1 (5 bases). Germline assignment: CDR1 MGHDK and CDR2 SYGVNS. This CDR3 has 13 residues. Trimming removed 4 bases from V and 4 bases from J, with 10 bases in between. In nucleotides, the CDR3 is TGTGCCAGCAGTGGGCAGGGTGGCTATGGCTACACCTTC. It translates to CASSGQGGYGYTF.

The chain's CDR3 is CASSKGEKNIQYF. For the CDR3, the DNA is TGTGCCAGCAGCAAAGGGGAGAAAAACATTCAGTACTTC. J is TRBJ2-4 and V is TRBV21-1; TRBD2 is the table's D call, not checked against the DNA. TRBV21-1 is shown as a pseudogene. The CDR3 covers 13 residues.

The chain is built from TRBV6-5 and TRBJ2-7, with 8 positions matching TRBD1. Germline V CDR1 and CDR2: MNHEY, SVGAGI. V lost 6 bases, J lost 5 bases, and 6 bases stayed unmatched. This CDR3 is 13 amino acids long. CDR3 in amino acids: CASRGQGIHEQYF. Written as DNA, the CDR3 is TGTGCCAGCAGAGGACAGGGCATCCACGAGCAGTACTTC.

V and J are TRBV19 and TRBJ2-3; D unclear. The V and J ends lost 8 bases and 6 bases respectively, with 9 bases between them. The CDR3 totals 11 residues. In germline, CDR1 is LNHDA, CDR2 SQIVND (reference sequence). CDR3 in DNA: TGTGCCAGTGCATCGGTCGATACGCAGTATTTT. This sequence encodes CASASVDTQYF. Combining the CDR3 with reference TRBV19 and TRBJ2-3 gives the whole variable domain DGGITQSPKYLFRKEGQNVTLSCEQNLNHDAMYWYRQDPGQGLRLIYYSQIVNDFQKGDIAEGYSVSREKKESFPLTVTSAQKNPTAFYLCASASVDTQYFGPGTRLTVL.